This TCR beta chain was recovered during a study of control samples from healthy donors and cancer patients. Per the germline V gene, CDR1 is SGHNT and CDR2 is YENEEA. This CDR3 has 15 amino acids. Trimming removed 4 bases from V and 7 bases from J; junction bases left unmatched: 10. Sequenced by immunoSEQ multiplex PCR; TCRdb stores in-frame clones only, minus some. The profile shows roughly 130,000 clones, approximately 92% of them singletons. This chain uses TRBV11-3 with TRBJ2-5, with 9 bases that match TRBD2. Sequencing was performed on blood. This sequence originates from a young man in good health. The CDR3 here is CASSSGGGAGGTQYF. The DNA of the CDR3 is TGTGCCAGCAGCTCCGGCGGGGGGGCCGGTGGGACCCAGTACTTC.